These 14 T cell receptor beta chains came from one sample sequenced in a study of T cell responses to AZD1222 COVID-19 vaccine (dated by TCRdb to the early 2020s). In light of the paper, this sample's time point label describes: baseline before first vaccination. Libraries were built with the immunoSEQ multiplex PCR assay. TCRdb mirrors the immuneACCESS table, restricted to in-frame sequences. Some clones are absent from its copies; in checked studies, under half trace to an unresolved V gene, and the reason for the others is unknown. In this sample the table shows 100,000 or so clones, around 90% of which occur a single time. Approximately 1.2% of the sample lies in the top ten. Sequencing was performed on peripheral blood, taken on day 0 of AZD1222 vaccination. These receptors were obtained from an adult in good health.

J is TRBJ2-1 and V is TRBV6-2 or TRBV6-3; no clear D. The CDR3 extends over 12 amino acids. The ends were cut back, 0 bases at V and 10 bases at J, with 7 bases in the middle. CDR1 is MNHEY and CDR2 is SVGEGT in the germline V gene. This CDR3 reads CASSYSQGEQFF. The CDR3 DNA reads as TGTGCCAGCAGTTACTCTCAAGGAGAGCAGTTCTTC.

The V and J genes are TRBV28 and TRBJ1-3; D gene unclear. The germline V and J ends were trimmed by 3 bases and 2 bases, with 11 bases remaining between them. The germline gives CDR1 MDHEN, CDR2 SYDVKM. This CDR3 has 15 residues. In DNA form, the CDR3 reads TGTGCCAGCAGTTTGAGTTTAGGTACTGGAAACACCATATATTTT. It translates to CASSLSLGTGNTIYF.

The rearrangement uses TRBV7-9 and TRBJ2-5; TRBD1 is a possible D gene (5 bases). The ends were cut back, 5 bases at V and 4 bases at J, with 8 bases in the middle. In germline, CDR1 is SEHNR, CDR2 FQNEAQ (reference sequence). The CDR3 length is 12 residues. CDR3 loop: CASSQDRETQYF. The CDR3 DNA follows: TGTGCCAGCAGCCAAGACAGAGAGACCCAGTACTTC.

This clone is a singleton in its sample. The DNA of the CDR3 is TGTGCCAGCAGCCAAGACCTAGCGGCCAATGAGCAGTTCTTC. Translated, it gives CASSQDLAANEQFF. J is TRBJ2-1 and V is TRBV4-2, with 7 bases identical to TRBD2. This CDR3 is built from 14 residues. The germline V gene has CDR1 LGHNA and CDR2 YNFKEQ. The junction had 2 bases not matched to a gene; V was cut back by 0 bases and J by 6 bases.

V is TRBV23-1 and J is TRBJ1-6; TRBD1 might be the D (6 bases). TRBV23-1 is filed as an ORF, its function uncertain. Trimming took 0 bases from V and 5 from J, leaving 8 bases between them. The CDR3 consists of 15 residues. DNA of the CDR3: TGCGCCAGCAGTCAATCCAACAGGGATAATTCACCCCTCCACTTT. As protein: CASSQSNRDNSPLHF.

The V gene is TRBV4-3, the J gene TRBJ2-1; maybe TRBD2 (5 bases). In germline, CDR1 is LGHNA, CDR2 YSLEER. The CDR3 runs 13 residues. V shed 3 bases and J shed 4 bases, with 7 bases lying between them. The CDR3 region has the DNA TGCGCCAGCAGCCATCGAGGGTACAATGAGCAGTTCTTC. Its protein is CASSHRGYNEQFF.

This chain uses TRBV7-2 with TRBJ2-5; TRBD2 matches 11 bases. The CDR3 runs to 17 residues. With 2 bases clipped from V and 6 bases from J, the junction kept 11 bases outside the gene matches. The germline CDR1 and CDR2 sequences are SGHTA and FQGNSA. The CDR3 reads CASSLRTSGYGGKTQYF. CDR3 sequence (DNA): TGTGCCAGCAGCTTAAGGACTAGCGGGTACGGGGGGAAGACCCAGTACTTC.

The chain is built from TRBV5-1 and TRBJ2-7, with 7 positions matching TRBD1. The junction had 2 bases not matched to a gene; V was cut back by 0 bases and J by 2 bases. The CDR3 spans 14 residues. Germline V gene data show CDR1 as SGHRS and CDR2 as YFSETQ. The CDR3 DNA is TGCGCCAGCAGCTTGGAACAGGGGACCTACGAGCAGTACTTC. Translation: CASSLEQGTYEQYF.

This chain joins TRBV27 and TRBJ2-2; D unclear. CDR1 and CDR2 (germline): MNHEY, SMNVEV (reference sequence). V was pared by 7 bases and J by 6 bases, with 12 bases between. The CDR3 is made up of 13 amino acids. The CDR3 here is CASTDLRAGELFF. CDR3 nucleotides: TGTGCCAGCACCGACCTTAGGGCCGGGGAGCTGTTTTTT.

This sequence joins TRBV11-2 and TRBJ2-5; 7 positions agree with TRBD1. V was clipped by 5 bases and J by 5 bases; unmatched bases: 8. This CDR3 contains 14 residues. Germline V gene sequence: CDR1 SGHAT, CDR2 FQNNGV. CDR3 in DNA: TGTGCCAGCAGCGTCGCAGGGGGTGTGGAGACCCAGTACTTC. This encodes CASSVAGGVETQYF.

The chain recombines TRBV3-1 (or the pseudogene TRBV3-2) with TRBJ1-6; D remains unclear. The V gene's germline CDR1 is LGHDT and CDR2 YNNKEL (reference sequence). This CDR3 comprises 14 residues. V was shortened by 0 bases and J by 12 bases, with 12 bases between the two germline ends. CDR3: CASSQDYSQLPLHF. The CDR3 bases are TGTGCCAGCAGCCAAGATTACAGTCAATTACCCCTCCACTTT.

V gene TRBV7-2 combines with J gene TRBJ1-5; no definite D call. Germline values: CDR1 SGHTA, CDR2 FQGNSA. This CDR3 has 15 amino acids. V gave up 1 base and J gave up 5 bases, with 12 bases separating them. CDR3: CASSLVPLRDQPQHF. CDR3 bases: TGTGCCAGCAGCTTAGTCCCACTGAGGGATCAGCCCCAGCATTTT.

The chain links TRBV7-2 to TRBJ1-1; D perhaps matches TRBD1 (5 bases). Deletions cut 6 bases from V and 4 bases from J, with 12 bases between. This CDR3 has 13 amino acids. Per the germline V gene, CDR1 is SGHTA and CDR2 is FQGNSA. The chain's CDR3 is CASSDSSGTEAFF. CDR3 nucleotide sequence: TGTGCCAGCAGTGACAGCTCGGGCACTGAAGCTTTCTTT.

This CDR3 is CASRTGAQAGSRDTQYF. In nucleotides, the CDR3 is TGTGCCAGCCGGACAGGCGCGCAGGCGGGGTCCAGGGATACGCAGTATTTT. The chain joins TRBV28 to TRBJ2-3, with D maybe TRBD1 (7 bases). V was cut by 8 bases and J by 6 bases, with 27 bases left in between. Germline CDR1 reads MDHEN; CDR2 reads SYDVKM. This CDR3 contains 17 residues. The whole variable domain, filled in from reference TRBV28 and TRBJ2-3, reads DVKVTQSSRYLVKRTGEKVFLECVQDMDHENMFWYRQDPGLGLRLIYFSYDVKMKEKGDIPEGYSVSREKKERFSLILESASTNQTSMYLCASRTGAQAGSRDTQYFGPGTRLTVL.